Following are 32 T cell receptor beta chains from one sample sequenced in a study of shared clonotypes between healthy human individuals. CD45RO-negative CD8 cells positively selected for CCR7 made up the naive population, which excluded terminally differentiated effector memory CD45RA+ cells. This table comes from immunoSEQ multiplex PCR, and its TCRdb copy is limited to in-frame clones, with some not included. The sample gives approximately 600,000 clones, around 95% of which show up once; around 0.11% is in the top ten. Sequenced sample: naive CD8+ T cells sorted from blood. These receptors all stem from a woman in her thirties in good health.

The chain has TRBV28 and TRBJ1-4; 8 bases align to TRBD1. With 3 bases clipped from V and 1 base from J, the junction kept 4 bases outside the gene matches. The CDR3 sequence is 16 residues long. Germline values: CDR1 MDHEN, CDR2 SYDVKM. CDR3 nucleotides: TGTGCCAGCAGTTTGGGACAGGCTCAAACTAATGAAAAACTGTTTTTT. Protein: CASSLGQAQTNEKLFF.

The CDR3 nucleotides are TGCAGCGTTGAAGACACGGGCCACGGAAGCTCCTACGAGCAGTACTTC. Translated, it gives CSVEDTGHGSSYEQYF. The rearrangement uses TRBV29-1 and TRBJ2-7; no clear D. Germline V gene sequence: CDR1 SQVTM, CDR2 ANQGSEA. The CDR3 length is 16 residues. Trimming shortened V by 0 bases and J by 0 bases, and 15 bases separated the two germline ends.

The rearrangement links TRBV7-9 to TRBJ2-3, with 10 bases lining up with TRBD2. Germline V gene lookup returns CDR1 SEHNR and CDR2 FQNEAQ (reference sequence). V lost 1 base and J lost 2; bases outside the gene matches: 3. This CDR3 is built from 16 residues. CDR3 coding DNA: TGTGCCAGCAGCTTAGGGACTAGCGGTTTCACAGATACGCAGTATTTT. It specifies CASSLGTSGFTDTQYF.

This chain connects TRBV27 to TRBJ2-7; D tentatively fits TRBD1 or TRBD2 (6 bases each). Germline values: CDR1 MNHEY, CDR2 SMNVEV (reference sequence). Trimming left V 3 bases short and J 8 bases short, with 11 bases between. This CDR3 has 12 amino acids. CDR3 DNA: TGTGCCAGCAGTTTGTTAGGGGGGCAGCAGTACTTC. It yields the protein CASSLLGGQQYF.

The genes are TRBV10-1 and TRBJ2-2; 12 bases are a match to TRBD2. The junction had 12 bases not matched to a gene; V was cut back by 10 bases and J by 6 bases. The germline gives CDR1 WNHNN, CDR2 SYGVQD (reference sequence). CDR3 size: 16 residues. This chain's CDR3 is CATSGGLAGASGELFF. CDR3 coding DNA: TGCGCCACCTCGGGGGGACTAGCGGGTGCCTCCGGGGAGCTGTTTTTT.

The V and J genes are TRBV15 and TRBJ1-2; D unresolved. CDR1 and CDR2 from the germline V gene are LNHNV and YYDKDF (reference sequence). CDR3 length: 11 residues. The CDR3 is CPEVPNYGYTF. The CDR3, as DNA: TGTCCCGAAGTCCCGAACTATGGCTACACCTTC.

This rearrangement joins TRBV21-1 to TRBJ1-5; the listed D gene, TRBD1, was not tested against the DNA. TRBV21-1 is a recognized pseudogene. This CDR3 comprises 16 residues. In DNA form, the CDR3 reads TGTGCCAGCAGCAAGTCAGGACAAAACCGAAGTCAGCCCCAGCATTTT. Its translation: CASSKSGQNRSQPQHF.

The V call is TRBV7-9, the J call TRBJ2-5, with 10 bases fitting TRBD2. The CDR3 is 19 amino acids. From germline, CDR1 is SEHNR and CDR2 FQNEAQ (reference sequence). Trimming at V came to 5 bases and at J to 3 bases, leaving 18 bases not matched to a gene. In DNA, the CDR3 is TGTGCCAGCAGCGGAAGAGGGGACGGGACTAGCGCGAGAGAAGAGACCCAGTACTTC. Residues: CASSGRGDGTSAREETQYF.

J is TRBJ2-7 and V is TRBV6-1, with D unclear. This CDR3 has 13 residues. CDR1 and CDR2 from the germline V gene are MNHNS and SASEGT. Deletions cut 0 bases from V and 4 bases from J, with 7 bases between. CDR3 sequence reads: CASSEAWSYEQYF. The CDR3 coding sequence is TGTGCCAGCAGTGAAGCATGGTCATACGAGCAGTACTTC.

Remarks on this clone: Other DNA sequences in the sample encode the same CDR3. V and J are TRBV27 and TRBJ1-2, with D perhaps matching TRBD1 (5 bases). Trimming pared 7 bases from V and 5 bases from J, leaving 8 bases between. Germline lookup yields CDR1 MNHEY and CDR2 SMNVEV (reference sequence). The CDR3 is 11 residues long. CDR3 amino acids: CASNGGYGYTF. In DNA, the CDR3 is TGTGCCAGCAACGGGGGGTATGGCTACACCTTC.

CDR3 in DNA: TGTGCCAGCGGGGGAGGGCTACCTTACCTTGAGCAGTACTTC. This codes for CASGGGLPYLEQYF. The chain combines TRBV9 with TRBJ2-7, with 7 bases aligning to TRBD2. Looked up from germline, CDR1 is SGDLS and CDR2 is YYNGEE. Germline trimming cut 7 bases from V and 7 bases from J; bases unmatched to any gene: 14. The CDR3 length is 14 residues.

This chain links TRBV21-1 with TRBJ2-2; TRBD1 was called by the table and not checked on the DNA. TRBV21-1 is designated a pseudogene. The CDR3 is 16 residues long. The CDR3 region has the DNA TGTGCCAGCAGCAAAGAAGTGGGACAGGACCTAGGGGAGCTGTTTTTT. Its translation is CASSKEVGQDLGELFF.

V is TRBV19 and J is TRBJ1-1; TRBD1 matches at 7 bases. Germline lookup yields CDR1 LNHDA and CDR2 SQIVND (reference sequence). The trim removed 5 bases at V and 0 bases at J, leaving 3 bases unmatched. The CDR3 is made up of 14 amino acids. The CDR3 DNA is TGTGCCAGTAGTGCGGGACAGCTGAACACTGAAGCTTTCTTT. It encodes CASSAGQLNTEAFF.

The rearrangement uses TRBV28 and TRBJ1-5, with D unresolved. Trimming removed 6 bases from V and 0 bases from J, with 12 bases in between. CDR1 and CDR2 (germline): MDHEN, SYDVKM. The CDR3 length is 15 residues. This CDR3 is CASRFMGYSNQPQHF. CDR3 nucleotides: TGTGCCAGCAGGTTTATGGGTTATAGCAATCAGCCCCAGCATTTT.

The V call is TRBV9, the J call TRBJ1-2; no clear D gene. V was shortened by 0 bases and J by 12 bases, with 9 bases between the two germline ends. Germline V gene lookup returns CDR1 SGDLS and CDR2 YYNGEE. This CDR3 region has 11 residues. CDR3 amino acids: CASSVGTTHTF. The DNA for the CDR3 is TGTGCCAGCAGCGTAGGTACAACCCACACCTTC.

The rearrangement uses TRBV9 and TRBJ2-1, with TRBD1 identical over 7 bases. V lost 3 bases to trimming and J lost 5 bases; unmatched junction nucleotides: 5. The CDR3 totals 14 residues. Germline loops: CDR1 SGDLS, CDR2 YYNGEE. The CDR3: CASSGTGPNNEQFF. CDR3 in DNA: TGTGCCAGCAGCGGGACAGGTCCTAACAATGAGCAGTTCTTC.

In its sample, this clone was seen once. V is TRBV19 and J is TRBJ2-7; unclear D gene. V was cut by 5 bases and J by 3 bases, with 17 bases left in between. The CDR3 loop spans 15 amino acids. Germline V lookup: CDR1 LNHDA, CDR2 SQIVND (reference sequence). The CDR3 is CASSWTHSTIYEQYF. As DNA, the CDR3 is TGTGCCAGTAGTTGGACCCACTCCACCATCTACGAGCAGTACTTC.

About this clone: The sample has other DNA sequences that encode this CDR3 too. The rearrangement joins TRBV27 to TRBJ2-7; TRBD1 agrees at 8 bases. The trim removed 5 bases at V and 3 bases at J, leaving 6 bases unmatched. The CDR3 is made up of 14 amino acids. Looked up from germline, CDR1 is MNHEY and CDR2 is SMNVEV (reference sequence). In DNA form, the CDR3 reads TGTGCCAGCAGTCCCGGGACAGGAGGCTACGAGCAGTACTTC. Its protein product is CASSPGTGGYEQYF.

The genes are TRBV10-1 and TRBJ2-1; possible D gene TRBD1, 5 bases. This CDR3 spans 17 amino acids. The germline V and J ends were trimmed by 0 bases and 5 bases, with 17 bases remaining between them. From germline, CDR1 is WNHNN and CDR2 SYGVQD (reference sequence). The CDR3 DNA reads TGCGCCAGCAGTGAGTCCCAGGACACCAGAAAAAACAATGAGCAGTTCTTC. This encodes CASSESQDTRKNNEQFF.

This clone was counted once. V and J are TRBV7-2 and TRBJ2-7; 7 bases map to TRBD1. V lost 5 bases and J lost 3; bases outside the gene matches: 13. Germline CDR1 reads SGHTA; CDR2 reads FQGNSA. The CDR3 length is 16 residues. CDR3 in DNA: TGTGCCAGCAGCGCATCCGGGACAGCTTACTACTACGAGCAGTACTTC. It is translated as CASSASGTAYYYEQYF.

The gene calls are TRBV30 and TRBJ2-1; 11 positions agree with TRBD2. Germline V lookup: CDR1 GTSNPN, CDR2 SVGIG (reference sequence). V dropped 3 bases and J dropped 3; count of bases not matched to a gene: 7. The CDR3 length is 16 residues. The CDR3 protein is CAWRVATSGDYNEQFF. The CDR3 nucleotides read TGTGCCTGGAGAGTGGCGACTAGCGGGGACTACAATGAGCAGTTCTTC.

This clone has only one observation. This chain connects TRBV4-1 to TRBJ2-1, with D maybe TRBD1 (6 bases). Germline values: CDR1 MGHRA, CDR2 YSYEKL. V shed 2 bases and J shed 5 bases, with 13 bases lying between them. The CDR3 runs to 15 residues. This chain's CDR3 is CASSQSSGVNNEQFF. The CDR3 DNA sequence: TGCGCCAGCAGCCAAAGTTCAGGGGTGAACAATGAGCAGTTCTTC.

The CDR3 DNA sequence: TGCGCCAGCAGCTTGTCCGGGACAGGGACGCTAAGCGCTTACAATGAGCAGTTCTTC. Its protein product is CASSLSGTGTLSAYNEQFF. The genes are TRBV5-1 and TRBJ2-1, with 9 bases aligning to TRBD1. This CDR3 comprises 19 residues. Germline V lookup: CDR1 SGHRS, CDR2 YFSETQ. V shed 1 base and J 4 bases; nucleotides not matched to a gene: 15.

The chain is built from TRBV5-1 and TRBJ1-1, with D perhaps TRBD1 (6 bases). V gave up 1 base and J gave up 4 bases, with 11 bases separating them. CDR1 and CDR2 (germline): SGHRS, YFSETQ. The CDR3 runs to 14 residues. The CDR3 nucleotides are TGCGCCAGCAGCTTGACGCAGGGGAGCACTGAAGCTTTCTTT. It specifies CASSLTQGSTEAFF. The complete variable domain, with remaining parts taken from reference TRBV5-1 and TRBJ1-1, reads KAGVTQTPRYLIKTRGQQVTLSCSPISGHRSVSWYQQTPGQGLQFLFEYFSETQRNKGNFPGRFSGRQFSNSRSEMNVSTLELGDSALYLCASSLTQGSTEAFFGQGTRLTVV.

The CDR3 reads CASSIPGPTPNQPQHF. CDR3 DNA sequence: TGTGCCAGCAGTATCCCGGGTCCAACACCTAATCAGCCCCAGCATTTT. The chain joins TRBV28 to TRBJ1-5; D gene unclear. V shed 5 bases and J shed 4 bases, with 18 bases lying between them. CDR1 MDHEN and CDR2 SYDVKM come from the germline V gene. The CDR3 contains 16 residues.

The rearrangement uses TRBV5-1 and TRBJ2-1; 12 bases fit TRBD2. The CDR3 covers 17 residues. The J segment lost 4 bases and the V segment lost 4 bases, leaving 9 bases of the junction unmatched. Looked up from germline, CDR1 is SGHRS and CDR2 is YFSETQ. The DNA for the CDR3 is TGCGCCAGCAGCATCTACCCTAGCGGGAGGGCTTACAATGAGCAGTTCTTC. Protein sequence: CASSIYPSGRAYNEQFF.

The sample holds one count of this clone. The CDR3 DNA follows: TGTGCCAGCAGTTTACCGGAAAAACTGTTTTTT. This gives the protein CASSLPEKLFF. This sequence joins TRBV27 and TRBJ1-4, with D hard to call. The germline V gene encodes CDR1 MNHEY and CDR2 SMNVEV (reference sequence). Trimming cost V 2 bases and J 8 bases, with 3 bases left between them. The CDR3 length is 11 residues.

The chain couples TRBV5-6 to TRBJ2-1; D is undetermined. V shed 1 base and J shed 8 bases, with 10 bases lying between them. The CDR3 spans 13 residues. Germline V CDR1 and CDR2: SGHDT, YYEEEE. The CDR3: CASSLSLVYEQFF. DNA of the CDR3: TGTGCCAGCAGCTTGAGTTTGGTTTATGAGCAGTTCTTC. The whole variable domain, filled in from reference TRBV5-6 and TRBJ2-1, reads DAGVTQSPTHLIKTRGQQVTLRCSPKSGHDTVSWYQQALGQGPQFIFQYYEEEERQRGNFPDRFSGHQFPNYSSELNVNALLLGDSALYLCASSLSLVYEQFFGPGTRLTVL.

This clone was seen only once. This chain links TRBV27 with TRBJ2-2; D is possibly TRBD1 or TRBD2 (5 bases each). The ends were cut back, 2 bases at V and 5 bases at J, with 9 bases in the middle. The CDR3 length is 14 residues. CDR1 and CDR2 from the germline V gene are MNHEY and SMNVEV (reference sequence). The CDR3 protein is CASSLGTGTGELFF. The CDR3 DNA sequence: TGTGCCAGCAGTTTAGGGACCGGAACCGGGGAGCTGTTTTTT.

DNA of the CDR3: TGTGCCAGCAGCGAGGAGACGCAGGGACCCTACAATGAGCAGTTCTTC. Translating gives CASSEETQGPYNEQFF. The J gene is TRBJ2-1, the V gene TRBV5-6; either TRBD1 or TRBD2 may fit D (5 bases each). Per germline, CDR1 SGHDT and CDR2 YYEEEE. CDR3 length equals 16 residues. Trimming removed 4 bases at V and 2 bases at J, with 16 bases between. Complete variable domain (other parts from reference TRBV5-6 and TRBJ2-1): DAGVTQSPTHLIKTRGQQVTLRCSPKSGHDTVSWYQQALGQGPQFIFQYYEEEERQRGNFPDRFSGHQFPNYSSELNVNALLLGDSALYLCASSEETQGPYNEQFFGPGTRLTVL.

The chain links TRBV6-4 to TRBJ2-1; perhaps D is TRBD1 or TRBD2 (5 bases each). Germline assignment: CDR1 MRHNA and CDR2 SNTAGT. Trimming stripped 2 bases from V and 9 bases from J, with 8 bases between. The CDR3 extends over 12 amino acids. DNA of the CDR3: TGTGCCAGCAGTGACGGGACGAGTGAGCAGTTCTTC. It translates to CASSDGTSEQFF.

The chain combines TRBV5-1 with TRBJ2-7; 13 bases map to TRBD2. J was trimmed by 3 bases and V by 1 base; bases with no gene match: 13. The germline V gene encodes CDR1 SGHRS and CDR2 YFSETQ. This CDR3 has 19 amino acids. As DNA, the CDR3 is TGCGCCAGCAGCTTGCCCGCTGGAGAAACTAGCGGGAGGGGCTACGAGCAGTACTTC. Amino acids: CASSLPAGETSGRGYEQYF.